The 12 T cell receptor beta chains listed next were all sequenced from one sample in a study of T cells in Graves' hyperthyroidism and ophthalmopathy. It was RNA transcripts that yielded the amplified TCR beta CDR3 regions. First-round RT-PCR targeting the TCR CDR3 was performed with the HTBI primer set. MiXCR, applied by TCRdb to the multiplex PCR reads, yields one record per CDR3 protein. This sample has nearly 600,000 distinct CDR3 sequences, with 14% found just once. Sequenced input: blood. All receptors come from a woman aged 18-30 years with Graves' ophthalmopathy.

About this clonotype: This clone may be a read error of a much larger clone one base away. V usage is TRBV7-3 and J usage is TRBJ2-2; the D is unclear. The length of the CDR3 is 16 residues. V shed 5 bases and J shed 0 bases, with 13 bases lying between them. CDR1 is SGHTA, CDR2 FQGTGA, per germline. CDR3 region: CASSPGESSNTGELFF. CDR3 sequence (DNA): TGTGCCAGCAGCCCAGGCGAGAGTTCGAACACCGGGGAGCTGTTTTTT.

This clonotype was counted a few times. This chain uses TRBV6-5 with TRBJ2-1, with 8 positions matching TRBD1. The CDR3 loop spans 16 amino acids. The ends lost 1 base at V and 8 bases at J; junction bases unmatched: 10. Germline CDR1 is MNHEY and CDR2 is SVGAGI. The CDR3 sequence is CASSYYTGTGLDEQFF. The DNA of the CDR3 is TGTGCCAGCAGTTACTATACCGGGACAGGCTTAGATGAGCAGTTCTTC.

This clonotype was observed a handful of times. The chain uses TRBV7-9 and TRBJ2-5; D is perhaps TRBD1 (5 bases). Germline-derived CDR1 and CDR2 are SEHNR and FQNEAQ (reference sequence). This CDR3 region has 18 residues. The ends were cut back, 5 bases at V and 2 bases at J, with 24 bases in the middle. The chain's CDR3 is CASSLSAGMGKVQETQYF. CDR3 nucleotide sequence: TGTGCCAGCAGCCTCTCTGCAGGGATGGGTAAGGTTCAAGAGACCCAGTACTTC.

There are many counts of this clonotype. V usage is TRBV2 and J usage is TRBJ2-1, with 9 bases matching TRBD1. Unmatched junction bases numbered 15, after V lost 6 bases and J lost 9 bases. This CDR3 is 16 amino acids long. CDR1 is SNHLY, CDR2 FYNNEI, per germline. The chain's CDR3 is CASRKAVGQGPGEQFF. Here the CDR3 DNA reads TGTGCCAGCAGAAAAGCGGTGGGACAGGGACCGGGTGAGCAGTTCTTC. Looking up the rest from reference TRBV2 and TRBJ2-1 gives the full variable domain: EPEVTQTPSHQVTQMGQEVILRCVPISNHLYFYWYRQILGQKVEFLVSFYNNEISEKSEIFDDQFSVERPDGSNFTLKIRSTKLEDSAMYFCASRKAVGQGPGEQFFGPGTRLTVL.

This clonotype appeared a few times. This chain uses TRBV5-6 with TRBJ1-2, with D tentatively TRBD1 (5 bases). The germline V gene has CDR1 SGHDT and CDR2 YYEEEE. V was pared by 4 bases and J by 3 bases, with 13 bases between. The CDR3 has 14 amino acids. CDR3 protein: CASSPGRRDYGYTF. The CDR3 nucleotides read TGTGCCAGCAGCCCGGGACGGAGAGACTATGGCTACACCTTC.

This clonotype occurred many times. The CDR3 DNA reads TGCAGTGCGGAACGGGGACAGGGGGCGATGGATACGCAGTATTTT. Translating gives CSAERGQGAMDTQYF. The rearrangement links TRBV20-1 to TRBJ2-3, with 12 nucleotides matching TRBD1. J gave up 6 bases and V 6 bases, and 10 bases lay outside the gene matches. Germline V CDR1 and CDR2: DFQATT, SNEGSKA (reference sequence). This CDR3 region has 15 residues.

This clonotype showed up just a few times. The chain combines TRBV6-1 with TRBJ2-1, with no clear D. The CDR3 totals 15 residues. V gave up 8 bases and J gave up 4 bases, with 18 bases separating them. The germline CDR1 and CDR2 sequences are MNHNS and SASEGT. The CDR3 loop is CASGPGTGSYNEQFF. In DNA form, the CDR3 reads TGTGCCAGCGGCCCCGGAACGGGTTCGTACAATGAGCAGTTCTTC.

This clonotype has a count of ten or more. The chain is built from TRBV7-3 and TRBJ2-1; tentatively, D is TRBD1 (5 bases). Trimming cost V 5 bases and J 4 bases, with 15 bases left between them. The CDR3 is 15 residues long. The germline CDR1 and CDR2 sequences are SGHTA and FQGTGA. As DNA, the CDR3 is TGTGCCAGCAGCCCAAAGGGGTCTAAATACAATGAGCAGTTCTTC. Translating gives CASSPKGSKYNEQFF.

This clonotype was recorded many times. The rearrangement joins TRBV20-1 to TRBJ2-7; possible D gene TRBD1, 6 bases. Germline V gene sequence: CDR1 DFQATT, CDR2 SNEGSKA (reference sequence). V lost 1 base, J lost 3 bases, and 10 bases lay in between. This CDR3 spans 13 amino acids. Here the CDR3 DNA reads TGCAGTGCTAGAGTCGGGACAAGCTACGAGCAGTACTTC. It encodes CSARVGTSYEQYF.

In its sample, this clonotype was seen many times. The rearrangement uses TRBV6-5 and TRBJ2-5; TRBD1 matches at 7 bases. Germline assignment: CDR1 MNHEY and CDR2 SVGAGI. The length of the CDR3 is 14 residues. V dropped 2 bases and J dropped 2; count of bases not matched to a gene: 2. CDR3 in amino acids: CASSYRGLQETQYF. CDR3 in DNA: TGTGCCAGCAGTTACAGGGGGCTGCAAGAGACCCAGTACTTC.

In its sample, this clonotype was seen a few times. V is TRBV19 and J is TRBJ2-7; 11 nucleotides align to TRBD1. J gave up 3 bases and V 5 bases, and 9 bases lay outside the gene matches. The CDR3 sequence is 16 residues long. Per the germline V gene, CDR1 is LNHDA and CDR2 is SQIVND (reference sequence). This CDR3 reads CASSAYGQGASYEQYF. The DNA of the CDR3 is TGTGCCAGTAGTGCCTATGGACAGGGGGCAAGCTACGAGCAGTACTTC.

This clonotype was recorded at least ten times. CDR3: CASTLVELNTEAFF. CDR3 DNA: TGTGCCAGCACATTGGTGGAGTTGAACACTGAAGCTTTCTTT. The chain combines TRBV6-1 with TRBJ1-1; D ambiguous. The V gene lost 7 bases and the J gene lost 0 bases, with 12 bases spanning the gap. Germline V CDR1 and CDR2: MNHNS, SASEGT. This CDR3 contains 14 residues.